These T cell receptor beta chains were read from a single sample in a study of cytomegalovirus exposure and HLA in healthy donors. Profiling relied on immunoSEQ multiplex PCR, and the TCRdb table lists in-frame clones only, not all of them. The sample lists around 160,000 clones, 60% to 85% seen once, with 7% to 9% in the top ten. The sequencing sample was made of PBMCs. Source of these receptors: a male donor in good health and CMV-seropositive. Both conserved end residues are part of each CDR3. Each record gives: V gene, J gene, clone size, D gene, CDR3 protein, CDR3 DNA. The D gene is left open where the match is weak. The size field is filled for only some rows; it gives once, few, many or a size class.

v_gene: TRBV4-1
j_gene: TRBJ1-1
abundance: few
d_gene: NA
CDR3aa: CASSQTQEGDTEAFF
CDR3nt: TGCGCCAGCAGCCAAACACAGGAAGGGGACACTGAAGCTTTCTTT

v_gene: TRBV4-1
j_gene: TRBJ1-1
abundance: few
d_gene: NA
CDR3aa: CASSQDPGGAAEAFF
CDR3nt: TGCGCCAGCAGCCAAGATCCAGGCGGGGCAGCTGAAGCTTTCTTT

v_gene: TRBV20-1
j_gene: TRBJ1-2
abundance: NA
d_gene: NA
CDR3aa: CSARDRIGYTF
CDR3nt: TGCAGTGCTAGAGACAGGATCGGCTACACCTTC

v_gene: TRBV9
j_gene: TRBJ1-2
abundance: NA
d_gene: NA
CDR3aa: CASSVGGSNYGYTF
CDR3nt: TGTGCCAGCAGCGTAGGAGGGTCCAACTATGGCTACACCTTC

v_gene: TRBV10-2
j_gene: TRBJ2-3
abundance: NA
d_gene: NA
CDR3aa: CASKVANTDTQYF
CDR3nt: TGCGCCAGCAAGGTAGCCAACACAGATACGCAGTATTTT

v_gene: TRBV14
j_gene: TRBJ1-2
abundance: NA
d_gene: NA
CDR3aa: CASSPRSGVHYGYTF
CDR3nt: TGTGCCAGCAGCCCGAGGTCGGGTGTGCACTATGGCTACACCTTC

v_gene: TRBV4-2
j_gene: TRBJ2-1
abundance: NA
d_gene: TRBD2
CDR3aa: CASSQSTSGGGSSYNEQFF
CDR3nt: TGTGCCAGCAGCCAATCGACTAGCGGGGGGGGGAGCTCCTACAATGAGCAGTTCTTC

v_gene: TRBV27
j_gene: TRBJ2-5
abundance: NA
d_gene: NA
CDR3aa: CASSLNMRVETQYF
CDR3nt: TGTGCCAGCAGTTTAAATATGCGCGTAGAGACCCAGTACTTC

v_gene: TRBV4-1
j_gene: TRBJ2-2
abundance: NA
d_gene: TRBD1
CDR3aa: CASSKKGTGGTGELFF
CDR3nt: TGCGCCAGCAGCAAAAAAGGGACAGGGGGCACCGGGGAGCTGTTTTTT

v_gene: TRBV10-2
j_gene: TRBJ1-6
abundance: NA
d_gene: TRBD1
CDR3aa: CASSETGGNSPPHF
CDR3nt: TGCGCCAGCAGTGAGACAGGGGGTAATTCACCCCCCCACTTT

v_gene: TRBV4-3
j_gene: TRBJ2-3
abundance: NA
d_gene: TRBD2
CDR3aa: CASSQDGGGDTQYF
CDR3nt: TGCGCCAGCAGCCAAGATGGGGGGGGAGATACGCAGTATTTT

v_gene: TRBV2
j_gene: TRBJ1-4
abundance: NA
d_gene: NA
CDR3aa: CASRAGGRNEKLFF
CDR3nt: TGTGCCAGTCGGGCAGGAGGACGAAATGAAAAACTGTTTTTT

v_gene: TRBV9
j_gene: TRBJ2-5
abundance: NA
d_gene: TRBD2
CDR3aa: CASSPGGGFQETQYF
CDR3nt: TGTGCCAGCAGCCCGGGGGGGGGATTTCAGGAGACCCAGTACTTC

v_gene: TRBV4-2
j_gene: TRBJ1-4
abundance: NA
d_gene: NA
CDR3aa: CASRQEGEKLFF
CDR3nt: TGTGCCAGCCGGCAGGAGGGCGAAAAACTGTTTTTT

v_gene: TRBV4-2
j_gene: TRBJ1-2
abundance: NA
d_gene: TRBD1
CDR3aa: CASSQAKGQTLNYGYTF
CDR3nt: TGTGCCAGCAGCCAAGCTAAGGGACAGACTCTTAACTATGGCTACACCTTC

v_gene: TRBV18
j_gene: TRBJ2-6
abundance: NA
d_gene: NA
CDR3aa: CASSRSRSGANVLTF
CDR3nt: TGTGCCAGCTCACGGTCTAGGTCTGGGGCCAACGTCCTGACTTTC

v_gene: TRBV19
j_gene: TRBJ1-1
abundance: NA
d_gene: NA
CDR3aa: CASSIDEAATEAFF
CDR3nt: TGTGCCAGTAGTATAGATGAGGCAGCGACTGAAGCTTTCTTT

v_gene: TRBV5-6
j_gene: TRBJ2-7
abundance: NA
d_gene: TRBD2
CDR3aa: CASSANGGVSEQYF
CDR3nt: TGTGCCAGCAGCGCAAACGGGGGGGTGAGTGAGCAGTACTTC

v_gene: TRBV5-1
j_gene: TRBJ2-7
abundance: NA
d_gene: NA
CDR3aa: CASSLAGAGASYEQYF
CDR3nt: TGCGCCAGCAGCTTGGCCGGCGCGGGGGCTTCCTACGAGCAGTACTTC

v_gene: TRBV5-1
j_gene: TRBJ1-1
abundance: NA
d_gene: NA
CDR3aa: CASSFTSGTEAFF
CDR3nt: TGCGCCAGCAGCTTTACTTCCGGGACTGAAGCTTTCTTT

v_gene: TRBV9
j_gene: TRBJ1-5
abundance: NA
d_gene: NA
CDR3aa: CASSVADEGQPQHF
CDR3nt: TGTGCCAGCAGCGTAGCCGATGAGGGCCAGCCCCAGCATTTT

v_gene: TRBV11-3
j_gene: TRBJ1-1
abundance: NA
d_gene: TRBD1
CDR3aa: CASSQTGVGEAFF
CDR3nt: TGTGCCAGCAGCCAGACAGGGGTTGGTGAAGCTTTCTTT

v_gene: TRBV19
j_gene: TRBJ2-7
abundance: NA
d_gene: NA
CDR3aa: CASSISGDSSYEQYF
CDR3nt: TGTGCCAGTAGCATTAGCGGGGACAGCTCCTACGAGCAGTACTTC

v_gene: TRBV7-3
j_gene: TRBJ2-2
abundance: NA
d_gene: TRBD2
CDR3aa: CASSLAGGTNTGELFF
CDR3nt: TGTGCCAGCAGCTTAGCGGGGGGGACGAACACCGGGGAGCTGTTTTTT

v_gene: TRBV30
j_gene: TRBJ1-6
abundance: NA
d_gene: NA
CDR3aa: CAWNGMRDSPLHF
CDR3nt: TGTGCCTGGAACGGGATGCGAGATTCACCCCTCCACTTT

v_gene: TRBV4-3
j_gene: TRBJ2-5
abundance: few
d_gene: NA
CDR3aa: CASSQSGTFRGTQYF
CDR3nt: TGCGCCAGCAGCCAATCCGGGACATTCAGAGGGACCCAGTACTTC